A selection of T cell receptor beta chains follows, all from one sample in a study of Tregs in tolerant kidney transplant recipients. The repertoire was sequenced with immunoSEQ multiplex PCR; TCRdb's copy has only in-frame clones and lacks some. Among approximately 260,000 clones listed, around 81% were seen once. Sequencing was performed on CD4+ T cells from blood. All receptors come from a human donor in good health. Each CDR3 is given with its conserved first and last residue. D genes are given only for firm matches. Rows give clone size only sometimes, using once, few, many, or a class for an expanded clone.

V	D	size	J	CDR3	DNA
TRBV27	NA	few	TRBJ2-7	CASSFSWNEQYF	TGTGCCAGCAGTTTCAGTTGGAACGAGCAGTACTTC
TRBV9	NA	NA	TRBJ1-5	CASSVGRDGQPQHF	TGTGCCAGCAGCGTAGGCAGGGACGGTCAGCCCCAGCATTTT
TRBV7-9	NA	NA	TRBJ2-5	CASSLPGDETQYF	TGTGCCAGCAGCTTACCCGGGGATGAGACCCAGTACTTC
TRBV7-8	NA	NA	TRBJ2-1	CASSLVGPSSYNEQFF	TGTGCCAGCAGCTTAGTAGGTCCGAGCTCCTACAATGAGCAGTTCTTC
TRBV19	NA	once	TRBJ1-5	CASSTTYSNQPQHF	TGTGCCAGTAGTACCACATATAGCAATCAGCCCCAGCATTTT
TRBV7-9	TRBD1	NA	TRBJ1-4	CASSPQQGANEKLFF	TGTGCCAGCAGCCCCCAACAGGGGGCTAATGAAAAACTGTTTTTT
TRBV10-3	TRBD2	few	TRBJ2-7	CAISGTSGAYEQYF	TGTGCCATCAGTGGGACTAGCGGGGCCTACGAGCAGTACTTC
TRBV6-1	TRBD1	NA	TRBJ1-2	CASSRGQGNYGYTF	TGTGCCAGCAGCCGCGGACAGGGGAACTATGGCTACACCTTC
TRBV25-1	NA	NA	TRBJ1-2	CASSPGAGTAFDYGYTF	TGTGCCAGCAGTCCTGGGGCCGGGACGGCGTTTGACTATGGCTACACCTTC
TRBV10-3	NA	NA	TRBJ1-1	CAISTTGNTEAFF	TGTGCCATCAGTACGACAGGGAACACTGAAGCTTTCTTT
TRBV4-1	TRBD1	NA	TRBJ1-5	CASSQAWTGKNQPQHF	TGCGCCAGCAGCCAAGCCTGGACAGGGAAAAATCAGCCCCAGCATTTT
TRBV9	NA	NA	TRBJ2-5	CASSVAGQSATQYF	TGTGCCAGCAGCGTAGCTGGACAGTCGGCGACCCAGTACTTC
TRBV7-2	NA	NA	TRBJ2-7	CASSLQIGVYEQYF	TGTGCCAGCAGCTTACAGATTGGGGTATACGAGCAGTACTTC
TRBV18	TRBD2	NA	TRBJ2-1	CASSPTSGRGNEQFF	TGTGCCAGCTCACCAACTAGCGGGAGAGGCAATGAGCAGTTCTTC
TRBV10-3	NA	NA	TRBJ2-4	CAISESVGSGEDKNIQYF	TGTGCCATCAGTGAGTCTGTAGGGTCAGGGGAAGACAAAAACATTCAGTACTTC
TRBV7-3	NA	NA	TRBJ1-1	CASSSSMNTEAFF	TGTGCCAGCAGTTCCAGTATGAACACTGAAGCTTTCTTT
TRBV13	TRBD1	NA	TRBJ1-2	CASSYGQEAYGYTF	TGTGCCAGCAGCTATGGACAGGAGGCCTATGGCTACACCTTC
TRBV19	TRBD2	NA	TRBJ2-1	CASSMGLAGGWGNEQFF	TGTGCCAGTAGTATGGGACTAGCGGGAGGGTGGGGCAATGAGCAGTTCTTC
TRBV5-1	NA	NA	TRBJ2-7	CASSLQGVPYEQYF	TGCGCCAGCAGCTTACAGGGAGTACCCTACGAGCAGTACTTC
TRBV7-3	NA	once	TRBJ1-5	CASSLTGDQPQHF	TGTGCCAGCAGCTTAACAGGGGATCAGCCCCAGCATTTT
TRBV20-1	NA	once	TRBJ1-3	CSAAQGNTIYF	TGCAGTGCTGCTCAGGGGAACACCATATATTTT
TRBV29-1	TRBD2	NA	TRBJ2-5	CSVPRTSGGPQGETQYF	TGCAGCGTTCCCCGGACTAGCGGGGGGCCCCAAGGGGAGACCCAGTACTTC
TRBV6-1	TRBD1	NA	TRBJ2-7	CASRAGTGFREQYF	TGTGCCAGCAGAGCCGGGACAGGGTTTCGTGAGCAGTACTTC
TRBV9	NA	few	TRBJ1-1	CASSVSGMNTEAFF	TGTGCCAGCAGCGTCTCAGGGATGAACACTGAAGCTTTCTTT
TRBV11-2	NA	NA	TRBJ2-5	CASSPIRRGLTETQYF	TGTGCCAGCAGCCCGATCCGCCGGGGATTAACGGAGACCCAGTACTTC
TRBV4-1	NA	few	TRBJ2-2	CASSPNRDGGELFF	TGCGCCAGCAGCCCCAATCGGGATGGCGGGGAGCTGTTTTTT
TRBV29-1	TRBD2	NA	TRBJ2-3	CSADPTSGGTDTQYF	TGCAGCGCCGACCCGACTAGCGGGGGCACAGATACGCAGTATTTT
TRBV6-1	NA	NA	TRBJ2-1	CASSERNPNEQFF	TGTGCCAGCAGTGAGAGGAACCCCAATGAGCAGTTCTTC
TRBV12-5	TRBD2	once	TRBJ2-3	CASGVGGDFFLTTDTQYF	TGTGCTAGTGGTGTGGGGGGGGACTTCTTCTTAACCACAGATACGCAGTATTTT
TRBV6-6	TRBD2	few	TRBJ2-1	CAGRSVSGGEQFF	TGTGCCGGTCGAAGTGTATCGGGGGGTGAGCAGTTCTTC
TRBV5-1	NA	NA	TRBJ2-7	CASSIRGAPSYEQYF	TGCGCCAGCAGCATCAGGGGGGCTCCTTCCTACGAGCAGTACTTC
TRBV6-6	TRBD2	NA	TRBJ2-1	CASTWGGEQFF	TGTGCCAGCACGTGGGGGGGAGAGCAGTTCTTC
TRBV29-1	NA	NA	TRBJ1-1	CSAIERTEAFF	TGCAGCGCCATCGAGAGGACTGAAGCTTTCTTT
TRBV20-1	NA	NA	TRBJ2-4	CSAGGENIQYF	TGCAGTGCAGGTGGGGAAAACATTCAGTACTTC
TRBV5-4	TRBD1	NA	TRBJ2-3	CASSMGTGGGTDTQYF	TGTGCCAGCAGCATGGGGACAGGGGGTGGGACAGATACGCAGTATTTT
TRBV7-3	NA	NA	TRBJ2-3	CASSPPGSTDTQYF	TGTGCCAGCAGCCCCCCGGGGAGCACAGATACGCAGTATTTT
TRBV28	NA	once	TRBJ1-5	CASRPRDVSNQPQHF	TGTGCCAGCAGGCCCCGGGACGTTAGCAATCAGCCCCAGCATTTT
TRBV6-1	NA	NA	TRBJ2-3	CASHSGTLVPDTQYF	TGTGCCAGCCATTCCGGGACCCTGGTCCCAGATACGCAGTATTTT
TRBV18	TRBD1	NA	TRBJ1-1	CASSPRAGTGGRGYTEAFF	TGTGCCAGCTCACCTCGAGCGGGGACAGGGGGCAGGGGGTACACTGAAGCTTTCTTT
TRBV6-5	NA	NA	TRBJ1-3	CASSLSLISGNTIYF	TGTGCCAGCAGCCTCTCCTTAATATCTGGAAACACCATATATTTT
TRBV27	NA	NA	TRBJ1-2	CASSPDRLSYGYTF	TGTGCCAGCAGTCCAGACAGGCTCAGCTATGGCTACACCTTC
TRBV6-1	NA	NA	TRBJ1-1	CASTGQRVGNTEAFF	TGTGCCAGCACCGGACAAAGGGTGGGTAACACTGAAGCTTTCTTT
TRBV5-1	NA	NA	TRBJ2-2	CASSPGTANTGELFF	TGCGCCAGCAGCCCCGGGACGGCGAACACCGGGGAGCTGTTTTTT
TRBV6-1	NA	NA	TRBJ2-1	CASSDRGSGNEQFF	TGTGCCAGCAGTGACCGGGGCTCCGGGAATGAGCAGTTCTTC
TRBV20-1	NA	NA	TRBJ2-3	CSATGTDTQYF	TGCAGTGCTACGGGAACAGATACGCAGTATTTT
TRBV7-9	NA	NA	TRBJ2-1	CASSLLGNNEQFF	TGTGCCAGCAGCTTGCTGGGGAACAATGAGCAGTTCTTC
TRBV7-9	TRBD1	NA	TRBJ1-4	CASTRTTGNRGIEKLFF	TGTGCCAGCACCCGAACCACAGGAAACAGGGGAATAGAAAAACTGTTTTTT
TRBV7-9	NA	NA	TRBJ1-1	CASSLEVGAEAFF	TGTGCCAGCAGCTTAGAGGTTGGGGCCGAAGCTTTCTTT
TRBV13	NA	NA	TRBJ1-3	CASSSQGDFSGNTIYF	TGTGCCAGCAGCTCTCAGGGCGACTTCTCTGGAAACACCATATATTTT
TRBV5-5	NA	NA	TRBJ2-5	CASRGGHYLETQYF	TGTGCCAGCAGAGGTGGACATTACCTAGAGACCCAGTACTTC
TRBV2	TRBD2	NA	TRBJ2-2	CASTVNGRATGELFF	TGTGCCAGCACGGTTAACGGGAGGGCCACCGGGGAGCTGTTTTTT
TRBV18	TRBD1	NA	TRBJ1-1	CASSPPQGTVGHTEAFF	TGTGCCAGCTCACCACCGCAGGGGACAGTTGGGCACACTGAAGCTTTCTTT
TRBV6-5	TRBD1	NA	TRBJ1-2	CASRSRTGKEYGYTF	TGTGCCAGCAGATCTCGGACAGGGAAGGAATATGGCTACACCTTC
TRBV19	NA	NA	TRBJ1-5	CASSIDRGQLQPQHF	TGTGCCAGTAGTATAGACCGAGGGCAGCTGCAGCCCCAGCATTTT
TRBV5-1	NA	NA	TRBJ1-2	CASSLGGLGYTF	TGTGCCAGCAGCCTCGGGGGGCTCGGCTACACCTTC
TRBV18	NA	NA	TRBJ2-7	CASSPSSSEGSYEQYF	TGTGCCAGCTCACCGTCGAGCAGTGAGGGCTCCTACGAGCAGTACTTC